This TCR beta chain was recorded in a study of OX40 agonist ivuxolimab in advanced cancers. Study-wide context: The costimulatory receptor OX40 (CD134) was targeted by ivuxolimab, a fully human IgG2 agonistic monoclonal antibody. Intravenous ivuxolimab was administered to patients every 2 weeks at six dose levels: 0.01, 0.1, 0.3, 1.5, 3 and 10 mg/kg. Among the 52 dose-escalation patients, about 20 had hepatocellular carcinoma, roughly 15 melanoma, 9 renal cell carcinoma and 9 head and neck cancer. In the dose-escalation cohort, over 65% of patients were male, and the mean age was approximately 60 years, with a range of roughly 23 to 85. Patients were allowed to have had prior anti-PD-1, anti-PD-L1 or anti-CTLA-4 therapy, and roughly 40% of the dose-escalation patients had been treated with checkpoint inhibitors. Partial responses were achieved by three dose-escalation patients, of whom one had hepatocellular carcinoma and two had cutaneous melanoma. Peripheral TCRbeta sequencing aimed to test whether ivuxolimab altered TCR sequence diversity and caused clonal T-cell expansion. The paper covers the monotherapy dose-escalation part of the phase I ivuxolimab trial, which included N ≈ 57 patients. The paper's findings and limits, for the study overall: The antigen specificity of the peripheral T cells that underwent clonal expansion was not determined. Low levels of normalized T-cell clonal expansion were also shown by some nonresponding patients. In partial responders in the 0.1-3.0 mg/kg groups, normalized peripheral clonal expansion was found to be among the lowest, especially among CD8+ T cells. At doses of 0.1 to 3.0 mg/kg, clonal expansion of both CD4+ and CD8+ T cells in blood was seen between baseline and week 6. After ivuxolimab, expanded clones were on average more numerous among CD8+ T cells than among CD4+ T cells.

The trial excluded patients who had a history of autoimmune disease or who were on systemic immunosuppression. Peripheral blood for TCR sequencing was collected from all dose cohorts at baseline, on cycle 4 day 1, and on cycle 7 day 1. The samples were taken from a phase I, first-in-human, multicenter, open-label dose-escalation trial of ivuxolimab. The trial enrolled adults with locally advanced or metastatic head and neck squamous cell, hepatocellular, melanoma or renal cell carcinoma. Before TCR sequencing, CD4+ and CD8+ T cells were separately sorted from peripheral blood. With regard to this clone: Its antigen has not been determined. No much larger clonotype is one base removed from it; base qualities were not supplied.

V is reduced by 0 bases and J by 1 base, leaving a spacing of 5 bases between them. The CDR3 has 13 amino acids, counting the end cysteine and phenylalanine. Only the CDR3 DNA stays, 39 bases, in frame from base 1. Looking up the germline V gene yields CDR1 SGHTS and CDR2 YDEGEE. Genomic DNA was isolated from the sorted cells so that the TCRbeta CDR3 region could be sequenced. The immunoSEQ Assay was used to sequence the TCRbeta CDR3 regions. Sourced from immuneACCESS, this table was stored by TCRdb with only in-frame sequences that have V and J called. A share of the clones is absent; for the studies checked, an unresolved V gene accounts for under half, and the remainder has no known explanation. The sample records roughly 49,000 clones, approximately 81% of which are singletons. The top ten clonotypes cover 5.5% to 7% of the sample.

Specimen: CD4+ or CD8+ T cells sorted from blood, collected in a trial of the OX40 agonist ivuxolimab. The sequence is built from TRBV5-8 and TRBJ2-7; no D gene can be assigned with confidence. This receptor was identified in an adult with an advanced solid tumor such as melanoma, head and neck, liver or kidney cancer. CDR3 loop: CASSLGRSYEQYF. The bases are TGTGCCAGCAGCTTGGGACGGTCCTACGAGCAGTACTTC.